This T cell receptor (beta chain) was sequenced during a study of cytomegalovirus exposure and HLA in healthy donors. Study results and caveats: Segments of the TCR beta V type were, in most cases, productive about 87% or about 30% of the time in an earlier analysis.

V was pared by 4 bases and J by 3 bases, with 9 bases of the junction left unmatched. The CDR3 totals 15 residues. Germline values: CDR1 SGHRS, CDR2 YFSETQ. With respect to this clone: As yet, its antigen is unknown.

PCR used 60 Vbeta primers and 13 Jbeta primers. TCRdb's copy holds only in-frame clones and misses some; the assay was immunoSEQ multiplex PCR. Of 100,000 or so clones in the sample, approximately 14% were seen once. The gene calls are TRBV5-1 and TRBJ1-1, with 7 nucleotides matching TRBD1. This TCR derives from a female donor in good health and CMV-seronegative. The sequencing sample was made of PBMCs. In nucleotides, the CDR3 is TGCGCCAGCAGCAACCGACAGGGTCGCGACACTGAAGCTTTCTTT. Amino acids: CASSNRQGRDTEAFF.